These 4 T cell receptor beta chains share one sample of origin, sequenced in a study of blood T cells in healthy people across ages. A sample-barcoded 5' primer and a J-beta primer mix were used in a second PCR of roughly 6 to 11 cycles. TCRdb independently ran MiXCR on the 5' RACE reads; one entry per CDR3 protein. The sample contains more than 1.4 million distinct CDR3 sequences, approximately 38% of which appear only once. Source material: blood. All receptors derive from a young woman in good health.

The chain recombines TRBV3-1 with TRBJ2-5, with 10 bases that match TRBD2. Trimming took 4 bases from V and 11 from J; bases not matched to a gene: 13. Germline CDR1 LGHDT, CDR2 YNNKEL (reference sequence). This CDR3 is built from 15 residues. The DNA for the CDR3 is TGTGCCAGCAGCCCCCGTGATAGCGGGAGGTGGGAGCAGTACTTC. Protein product: CASSPRDSGRWEQYF.

This chain joins TRBV7-6 and TRBJ2-7; no clear D. This CDR3 has 15 residues. Germline lookup yields CDR1 SGHVS and CDR2 FNYEAQ. Trimming left V 5 bases short and J 4 bases short, with 18 bases between. Here the CDR3 DNA reads TGTGCCAGCAGCCCCCCTAACGGTGTCAAATACGAGCAGTACTTC. Its protein is CASSPPNGVKYEQYF. The whole variable domain, remainder taken from reference TRBV7-6 and TRBJ2-7, is GAGVSQSPRYKVTKRGQDVALRCDPISGHVSLYWYRQALGQGPEFLTYFNYEAQQDKSGLPNDRFSAERPEGSISTLTIQRTEQRDSAMYRCASSPPNGVKYEQYFGPGTRLTVT.

This clonotype came up a few times. V gene TRBV2 combines with J gene TRBJ2-1; D gene uncertain. The CDR3 spans 17 residues. Germline CDR1 and CDR2: SNHLY and FYNNEI. Deletions cut 2 bases from V and 0 bases from J, with 14 bases between. DNA of the CDR3: TGTGCCAGCAGTGAAACCCTTGACCTAGGCTCCTACAATGAGCAGTTCTTC. This translates into CASSETLDLGSYNEQFF. Based on the CDR3 plus reference TRBV2 and TRBJ2-1, the full variable domain is EPEVTQTPSHQVTQMGQEVILRCVPISNHLYFYWYRQILGQKVEFLVSFYNNEISEKSEIFDDQFSVERPDGSNFTLKIRSTKLEDSAMYFCASSETLDLGSYNEQFFGPGTRLTVL.

The chain uses TRBV20-1 and TRBJ2-5; D might be TRBD2 (5 bases). The germline V gene encodes CDR1 DFQATT and CDR2 SNEGSKA (reference sequence). There are 14 residues in the CDR3. The V end lost 0 bases, the J end lost 2 bases, and 10 bases lay between the germline ends. In nucleotides, the CDR3 is TGCAGTGCTAGAGATGGACTGAGACAAGAGACCCAGTACTTC. The encoded protein is CSARDGLRQETQYF.